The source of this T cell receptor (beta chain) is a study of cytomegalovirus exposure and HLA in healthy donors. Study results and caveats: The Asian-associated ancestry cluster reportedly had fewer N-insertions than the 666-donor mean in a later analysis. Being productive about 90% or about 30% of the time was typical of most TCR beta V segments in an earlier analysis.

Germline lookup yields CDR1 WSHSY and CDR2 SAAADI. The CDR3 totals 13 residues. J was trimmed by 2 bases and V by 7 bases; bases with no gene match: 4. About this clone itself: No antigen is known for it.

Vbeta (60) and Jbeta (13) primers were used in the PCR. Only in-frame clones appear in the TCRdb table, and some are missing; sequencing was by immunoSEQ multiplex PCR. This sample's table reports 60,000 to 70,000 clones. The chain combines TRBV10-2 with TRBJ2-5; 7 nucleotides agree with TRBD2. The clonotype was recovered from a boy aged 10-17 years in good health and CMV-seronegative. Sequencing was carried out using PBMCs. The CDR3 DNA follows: TGCGCCAGCACCCTAGCGGCGCAAGAGACCCAGTACTTC. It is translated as CASTLAAQETQYF.